This entry features one T cell receptor beta chain sequence. Libraries were prepared by immunoSEQ multiplex PCR; TCRdb keeps only in-frame clonotypes and omits some of them. The data contain more than 55,000 clones, approximately 90% of them singletons. This sample is part of a study of T cell changes during pregnancy in multiple sclerosis. Trimming cost V 7 bases and J 4 bases, with 13 bases left between them. CDR3 length: 13 amino acids. Germline assignment: CDR1 KGHSH and CDR2 LQKENI. The TCR comes from a female donor with multiple sclerosis, enrolled in a pregnancy study. Sequenced material: peripheral blood, taken in the second trimester of pregnancy. V usage is TRBV18 and J usage is TRBJ1-1; weak D call: TRBD1 (6 bases). The CDR3 DNA follows: TGTGCCAGCTTTACAGGGATGGGCACTGAAGCTTTCTTT. This encodes CASFTGMGTEAFF.